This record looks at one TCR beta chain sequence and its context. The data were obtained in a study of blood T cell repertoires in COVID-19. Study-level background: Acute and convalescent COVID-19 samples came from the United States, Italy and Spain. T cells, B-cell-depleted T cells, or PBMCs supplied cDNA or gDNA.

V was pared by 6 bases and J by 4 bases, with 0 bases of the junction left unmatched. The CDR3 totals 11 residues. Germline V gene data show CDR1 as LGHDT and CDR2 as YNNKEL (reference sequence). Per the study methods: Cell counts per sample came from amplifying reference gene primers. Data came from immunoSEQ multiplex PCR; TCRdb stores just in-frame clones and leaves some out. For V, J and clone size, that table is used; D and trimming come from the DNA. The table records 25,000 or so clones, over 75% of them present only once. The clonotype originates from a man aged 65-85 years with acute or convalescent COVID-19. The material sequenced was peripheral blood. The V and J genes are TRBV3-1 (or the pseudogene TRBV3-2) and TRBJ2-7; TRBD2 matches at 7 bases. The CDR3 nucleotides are TGTGCCAGCAGGGGGGGGTACGAGCAGTACTTC. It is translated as CASRGGYEQYF.